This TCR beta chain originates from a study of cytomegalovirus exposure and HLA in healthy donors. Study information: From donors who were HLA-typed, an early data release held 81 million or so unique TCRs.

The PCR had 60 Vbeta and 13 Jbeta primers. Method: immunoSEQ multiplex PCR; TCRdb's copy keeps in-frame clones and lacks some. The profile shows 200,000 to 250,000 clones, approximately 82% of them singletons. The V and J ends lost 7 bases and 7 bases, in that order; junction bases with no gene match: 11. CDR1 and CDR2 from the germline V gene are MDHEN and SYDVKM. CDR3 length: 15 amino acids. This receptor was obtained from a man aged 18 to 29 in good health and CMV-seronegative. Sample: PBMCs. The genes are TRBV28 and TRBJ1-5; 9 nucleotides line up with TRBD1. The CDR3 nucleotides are TGTGCCAGCACCCCACCGGGACAGGGATGGCAGCCCCAGCATTTT. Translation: CASTPPGQGWQPQHF.